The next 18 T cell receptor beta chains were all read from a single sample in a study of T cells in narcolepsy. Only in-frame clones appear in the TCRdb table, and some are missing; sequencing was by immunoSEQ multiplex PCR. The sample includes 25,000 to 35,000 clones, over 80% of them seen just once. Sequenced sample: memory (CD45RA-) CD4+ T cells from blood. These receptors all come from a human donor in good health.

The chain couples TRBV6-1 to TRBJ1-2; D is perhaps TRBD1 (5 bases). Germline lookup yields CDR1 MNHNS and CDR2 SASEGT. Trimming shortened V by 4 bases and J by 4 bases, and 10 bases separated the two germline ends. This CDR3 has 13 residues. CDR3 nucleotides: TGTGCCAGCAGTGGGGGACGGTTCTATGGCTACACCTTC. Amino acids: CASSGGRFYGYTF.

The CDR3 nucleotides are TGTGCCAGCAGTAGCCGGGACAGGACAAACATTCAGTACTTC. Encoded protein: CASSSRDRTNIQYF. The V and J genes are TRBV6-5 and TRBJ2-4; 8 nucleotides match TRBD1. Losses at the gene ends were 5 bases for V and 6 bases for J; bases not matched to a gene: 6. CDR1 MNHEY and CDR2 SVGAGI come from the germline V gene. This CDR3 spans 14 amino acids.

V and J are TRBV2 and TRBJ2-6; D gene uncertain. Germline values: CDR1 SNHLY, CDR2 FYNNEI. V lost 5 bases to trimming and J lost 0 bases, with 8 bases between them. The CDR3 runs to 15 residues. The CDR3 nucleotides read TGTGCCAGCAGTTTATTTCACTCTGGGGCCAACGTCCTGACTTTC. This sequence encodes CASSLFHSGANVLTF.

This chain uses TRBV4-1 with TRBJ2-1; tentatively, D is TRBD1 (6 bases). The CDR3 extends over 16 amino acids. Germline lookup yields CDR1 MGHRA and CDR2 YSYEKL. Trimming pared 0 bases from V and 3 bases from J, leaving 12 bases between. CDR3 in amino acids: CASSQDPTGLYNEQFF. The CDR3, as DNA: TGCGCCAGCAGCCAAGATCCCACAGGGCTCTACAATGAGCAGTTCTTC.

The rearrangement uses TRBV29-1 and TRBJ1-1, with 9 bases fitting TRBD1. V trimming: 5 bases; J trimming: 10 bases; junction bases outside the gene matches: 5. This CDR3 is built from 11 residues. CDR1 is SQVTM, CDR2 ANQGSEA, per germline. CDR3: CSVLTGGGAFF. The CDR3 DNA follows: TGCAGCGTTTTGACAGGGGGGGGAGCTTTCTTT. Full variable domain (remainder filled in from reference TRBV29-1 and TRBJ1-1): SAVISQKPSRDICQRGTSLTIQCQVDSQVTMMFWYRQQPGQSLTLIATANQGSEATYESGFVIDKFPISRPNLTFSTLTVSNMSPEDSSIYLCSVLTGGGAFFGQGTRLTVV.

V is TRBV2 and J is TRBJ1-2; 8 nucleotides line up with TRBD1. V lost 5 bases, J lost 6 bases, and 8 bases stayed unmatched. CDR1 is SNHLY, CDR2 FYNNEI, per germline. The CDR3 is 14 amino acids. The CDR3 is CASSINRGGDGYTF. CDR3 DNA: TGTGCCAGCAGTATAAACAGGGGGGGAGATGGCTACACCTTC.

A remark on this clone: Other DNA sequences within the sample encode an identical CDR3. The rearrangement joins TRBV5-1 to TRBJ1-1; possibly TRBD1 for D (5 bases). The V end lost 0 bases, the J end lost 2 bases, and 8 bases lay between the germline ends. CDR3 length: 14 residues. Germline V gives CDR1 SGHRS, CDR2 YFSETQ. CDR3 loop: CASSLATANTEAFF. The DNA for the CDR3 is TGCGCCAGCAGCTTGGCGACAGCTAACACTGAAGCTTTCTTT.

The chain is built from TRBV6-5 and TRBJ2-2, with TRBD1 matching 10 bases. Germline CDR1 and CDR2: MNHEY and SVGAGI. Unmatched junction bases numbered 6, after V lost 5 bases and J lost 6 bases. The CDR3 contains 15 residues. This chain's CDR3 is CASSQTDRGPGELFF. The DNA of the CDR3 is TGTGCCAGCAGTCAAACCGACAGGGGGCCCGGGGAGCTGTTTTTT.

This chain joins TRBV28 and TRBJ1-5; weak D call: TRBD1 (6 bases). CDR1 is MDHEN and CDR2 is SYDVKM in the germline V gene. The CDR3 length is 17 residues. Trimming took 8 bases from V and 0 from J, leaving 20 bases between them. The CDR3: CASSGQKRTSSNQPQHF. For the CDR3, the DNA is TGTGCCAGCTCCGGACAGAAAAGGACCAGTAGCAATCAGCCCCAGCATTTT.

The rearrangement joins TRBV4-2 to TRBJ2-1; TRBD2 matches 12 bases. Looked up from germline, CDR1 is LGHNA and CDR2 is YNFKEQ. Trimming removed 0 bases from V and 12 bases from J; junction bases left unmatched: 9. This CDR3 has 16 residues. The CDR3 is CASSQDRLAGGFGQFF. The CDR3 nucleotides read TGTGCCAGCAGCCAAGATCGTCTAGCGGGGGGGTTTGGGCAGTTCTTC.

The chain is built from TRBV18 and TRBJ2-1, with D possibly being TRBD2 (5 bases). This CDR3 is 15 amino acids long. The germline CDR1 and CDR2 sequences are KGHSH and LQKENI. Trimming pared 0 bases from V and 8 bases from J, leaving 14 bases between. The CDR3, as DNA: TGTGCCAGCTCACCACCGACTATAGGTGTGTATGAGCAGTTCTTC. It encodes CASSPPTIGVYEQFF.

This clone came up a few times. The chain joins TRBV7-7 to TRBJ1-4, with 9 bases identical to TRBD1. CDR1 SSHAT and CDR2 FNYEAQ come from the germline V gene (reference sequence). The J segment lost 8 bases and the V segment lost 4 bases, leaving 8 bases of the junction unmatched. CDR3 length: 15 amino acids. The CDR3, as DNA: TGTGCCAGCAGCTCGCGGACAGGGGAGGGGGAAAAACTGTTTTTT. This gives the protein CASSSRTGEGEKLFF. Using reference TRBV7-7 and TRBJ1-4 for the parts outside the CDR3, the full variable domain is GAGVSQSPRYKVTKRGQDVTLRCDPISSHATLYWYQQALGQGPEFLTYFNYEAQPDKSGLPSDRFSAERPEGSISTLTIQRTEQRDSAMYRCASSSRTGEGEKLFFGSGTQLSVL.

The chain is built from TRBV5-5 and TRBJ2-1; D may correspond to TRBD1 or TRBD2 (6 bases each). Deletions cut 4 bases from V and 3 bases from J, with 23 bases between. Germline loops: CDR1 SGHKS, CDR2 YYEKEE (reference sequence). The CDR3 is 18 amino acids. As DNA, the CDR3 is TGTGCCAGCAGCCCTAGAGGAGGGGGAACTTCTCACTACAATGAGCAGTTCTTC. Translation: CASSPRGGGTSHYNEQFF.

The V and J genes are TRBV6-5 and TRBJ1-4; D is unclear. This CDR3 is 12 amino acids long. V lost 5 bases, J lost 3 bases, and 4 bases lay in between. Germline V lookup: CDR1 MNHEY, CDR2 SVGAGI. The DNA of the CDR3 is TGTGCCAGCAGTGGCCCTAATGAAAAACTGTTTTTT. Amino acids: CASSGPNEKLFF.

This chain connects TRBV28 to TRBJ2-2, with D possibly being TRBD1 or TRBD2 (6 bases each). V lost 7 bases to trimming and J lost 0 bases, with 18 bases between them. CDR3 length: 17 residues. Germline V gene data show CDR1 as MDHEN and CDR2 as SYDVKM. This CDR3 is CASTFTGASANTGELFF. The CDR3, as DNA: TGTGCCAGCACCTTTACGGGGGCTTCGGCGAACACCGGGGAGCTGTTTTTT.

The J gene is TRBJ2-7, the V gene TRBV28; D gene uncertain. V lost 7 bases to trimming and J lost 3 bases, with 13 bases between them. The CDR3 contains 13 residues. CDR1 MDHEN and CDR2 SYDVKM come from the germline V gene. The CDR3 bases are TGTGCCAGCACCCCTGGTGGTGGCTACGAGCAGTACTTC. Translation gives CASTPGGGYEQYF.

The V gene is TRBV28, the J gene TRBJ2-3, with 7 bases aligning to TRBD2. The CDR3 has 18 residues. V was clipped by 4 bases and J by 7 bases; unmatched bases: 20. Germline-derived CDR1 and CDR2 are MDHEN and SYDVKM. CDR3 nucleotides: TGTGCCAGCAGTTCACCTCGGATCGGCGGGGGACGAACAAATACGCAGTATTTT. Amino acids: CASSSPRIGGGRTNTQYF. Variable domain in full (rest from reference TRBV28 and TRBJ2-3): DVKVTQSSRYLVKRTGEKVFLECVQDMDHENMFWYRQDPGLGLRLIYFSYDVKMKEKGDIPEGYSVSREKKERFSLILESASTNQTSMYLCASSSPRIGGGRTNTQYFGPGTRLTVL.

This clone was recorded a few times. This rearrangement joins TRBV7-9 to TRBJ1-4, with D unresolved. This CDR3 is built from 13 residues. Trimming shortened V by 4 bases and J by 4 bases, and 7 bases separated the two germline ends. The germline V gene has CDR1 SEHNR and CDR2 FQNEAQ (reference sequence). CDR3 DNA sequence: TGTGCCAGCAGCTCCGGGGATAATGAAAAACTGTTTTTT. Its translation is CASSSGDNEKLFF. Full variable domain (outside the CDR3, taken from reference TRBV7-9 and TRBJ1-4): DTGVSQNPRHKITKRGQNVTFRCDPISEHNRLYWYRQTLGQGPEFLTYFQNEAQLEKSRLLSDRFSAERPKGSFSTLEIQRTEQGDSAMYLCASSSGDNEKLFFGSGTQLSVL.